This paragraph covers one T cell receptor beta chain sequence. The germline gives CDR1 LNHDA, CDR2 SQIVND (reference sequence). There are 16 residues in the CDR3. The V gene end was trimmed by 5 bases and the J gene end by 4 bases; junction bases not matched to a gene: 9. This record belongs to a study of blood T cell repertoires in COVID-19. Looking at the study overall: The United States, Italy and Spain supplied acute and convalescent COVID-19 samples. PBMCs, B-cell-depleted T cells, or T cells were the source of the cDNA or gDNA that made up the material.

TCRdb keeps only in-frame clones here, not all; method: immunoSEQ multiplex PCR. The sample lists about 400,000 clones; roughly 90% were seen once. The V call is TRBV19, the J call TRBJ1-2, with 11 bases aligning to TRBD1. This TCR came from a man aged 35 to 55 with acute or convalescent COVID-19. The sample was peripheral blood. The chain's CDR3 is CASSPAGTGGIYGYTF. CDR3 coding DNA: TGTGCCAGTAGTCCGGCCGGGACAGGGGGTATCTATGGCTACACCTTC.